This TCR beta chain derives from a study of shared clonotypes between healthy human individuals. The CDR3 extends over 17 amino acids. CDR1 is SNHLY and CDR2 is FYNNEI in the germline V gene. The V end lost 4 bases, the J end lost 0 bases, and 16 bases lay between the germline ends. The sample holds a few counts of this clone. Generated by immunoSEQ multiplex PCR, the TCRdb table keeps only in-frame clones and is missing some. Of 1 million to 1.2 million clones detected, approximately 80% appear once; the ten largest clones hold 0.7% to 0.95%. Sample: memory CD4+ T cells from PBMCs. Subset meaning: CD45RA-negative fraction. This TCR was recovered from a man younger than 30 in good health. Some clones in this sample may be carry-over from other donors' samples. The chain carries TRBV2 and TRBJ2-1; D is tentatively TRBD1 or TRBD2 (5 bases each). The CDR3 sequence is CASSGSGGPNSYNEQFF. For the CDR3, the DNA is TGTGCCAGCAGTGGGAGTGGGGGACCGAACTCCTACAATGAGCAGTTCTTC.